Below are 8 T cell receptor beta chains sequenced from a single sample in a study of identical twins. TCRdb passed the 5' RACE reads through MiXCR, listing each CDR3 protein once. Here the sample spans approximately 890,000 distinct CDR3 sequences, 10% to 15% being singletons. These data also featured in a second study, about yellow fever vaccine responses in identical twins.

Sequenced sample: PBMCs. The receptors come from a young woman in good health.

This clonotype was seen a few times. The V and J genes are TRBV20-1 and TRBJ2-5, with 7 bases lining up with TRBD2. The germline V gene has CDR1 DFQATT and CDR2 SNEGSKA (reference sequence). This CDR3 has 15 amino acids. Trimming cost V 6 bases and J 2 bases; bases outside gene matches: 12. CDR3 coding DNA: TGCAGTGCCCCGGGGCGGGAGTTGGGACAAGAGACCCAGTACTTC. Translating it yields CSAPGRELGQETQYF.

Only a few counts were recorded for this clonotype. V and J are TRBV20-1 and TRBJ1-1; D remains ambiguous. Per the germline V gene, CDR1 is DFQATT and CDR2 is SNEGSKA (reference sequence). V gave up 8 bases and J gave up 2 bases, with 12 bases separating them. This CDR3 is 12 amino acids long. CDR3 sequence reads: CSPSGKNTEAFF. The CDR3 nucleotides read TGCAGTCCCTCGGGGAAAAACACTGAAGCTTTCTTT.

The V gene is TRBV2, the J gene TRBJ2-7; TRBD2 matches 7 bases. V dropped 2 bases and J dropped 7; count of bases not matched to a gene: 5. Per germline, CDR1 SNHLY and CDR2 FYNNEI. The CDR3 has 13 amino acids. CDR3 amino acids: CASSETRAGEQYF. The CDR3 DNA is TGTGCCAGCAGTGAAACCAGAGCGGGGGAGCAGTACTTC.

This clonotype came up many times. The gene calls are TRBV5-1 and TRBJ2-7, with 8 positions matching TRBD1. This CDR3 is built from 14 residues. Germline V gene sequence: CDR1 SGHRS, CDR2 YFSETQ. J was trimmed by 2 bases and V by 4 bases; bases with no gene match: 5. The CDR3 loop reads CASSPGQETYEQYV. The CDR3 DNA reads as TGCGCCAGCAGCCCGGGACAGGAGACCTACGAGCAGTACGTC.

This clonotype was counted a few times. The chain is built from TRBV5-6 and TRBJ2-5; no definite D call. The CDR3 spans 12 residues. V was trimmed by 0 bases and J by 9 bases, leaving 9 bases between them. Germline loops: CDR1 SGHDT, CDR2 YYEEEE. The CDR3, as DNA: TGTGCCAGCAGCTTGGTCCTGGGCGCCCAGTACTTC. Amino acids: CASSLVLGAQYF.

In this sample, this clonotype turned up a few times. The chain carries TRBV24-1 and TRBJ2-1; TRBD1 or TRBD2 may be the D gene (9 bases each). CDR1 KGHDR and CDR2 SFDVKD come from the germline V gene. The CDR3 is made up of 18 amino acids. V dropped 6 bases and J dropped 5 bases, with 25 bases sitting between them. The chain's CDR3 is CATSKTGGGLAWDNEQFF. The DNA for the CDR3 is TGTGCCACCAGTAAGACAGGGGGTGGACTAGCGTGGGACAATGAGCAGTTCTTC.

This chain uses TRBV2 with TRBJ2-3, with D perhaps TRBD2 (6 bases). Germline CDR1 and CDR2: SNHLY and FYNNEI. This CDR3 comprises 16 residues. The V end lost 2 bases, the J end lost 5 bases, and 17 bases lay between the germline ends. The CDR3 DNA reads TGTGCCAGCAGTGAATGGCGGCCCGGGGGACTAGATACGCAGTATTTT. It yields the protein CASSEWRPGGLDTQYF.

The chain is built from TRBV5-6 and TRBJ2-1; 7 nucleotides match TRBD1. This CDR3 has 16 residues. V was pared by 0 bases and J by 9 bases, with 12 bases of the junction left unmatched. Germline CDR1 SGHDT, CDR2 YYEEEE. CDR3 sequence: CASSLGQGRASSEQFF. The CDR3 DNA reads as TGTGCCAGCAGCTTGGGACAGGGACGGGCCTCGAGTGAGCAGTTCTTC.